This TCR beta chain was sequenced in a study of beta chain features in type 1 diabetes. Overall study findings and caveats: The study found moderately but significantly shorter TCRB CDR3s in all four CD4+ subsets of Type 1 diabetes patients.

All of the isolated RNA was reverse transcribed, so expressed TCRB transcripts were sequenced. Method: immunoSEQ multiplex PCR; TCRdb's copy keeps in-frame clones and lacks some. This table holds some 52,000 clones, roughly 39% found once. This clone was observed a handful of times. What it binds is not known. The CDR3 is 16 residues long. Per the germline V gene, CDR1 is SGHRS and CDR2 is YFSETQ. With 4 bases clipped from V and 6 bases from J, the junction kept 11 bases outside the gene matches. The chain employs TRBV5-1 and TRBJ2-5; TRBD2 matches 11 bases. The receptor's source is a young man with type 1 diabetes. Source material: Tregs from blood. The CDR3 DNA reads as TGCGCCAGCAGCGATCTAGCGGGAGGTTCGGGGAAGACCCAGTACTTC. Translating it yields CASSDLAGGSGKTQYF.